The subject of this entry is one TCR beta chain. No antigen is known for it. These data are taken from a study of shared clonotypes between healthy human individuals. Source study methods: Filtering differed, since immunoSEQ gave only junction sequences and no quality scores. Sequencing was performed with immunoSEQ multiplex PCR; in TCRdb, only in-frame clones are kept and a portion is missing. Clone size and the V and J calls come from that table; the DNA yielded D and trimming. The sample shows around 1,100,000 clones, around three quarters of them seen only once. The CDR3 loop spans 17 amino acids. CDR1 and CDR2 from the germline V gene are MGHRA and YSYEKL. V lost 1 base and J lost 0; bases outside the gene matches: 5. Broader study findings: Non-shared clonotypes displayed generation probabilities falling below those of clonotypes present in all four donors.

Sample: memory CD4+ T cells from PBMCs. The subset: CD45RA-negative fraction. The receptor was isolated from a man between 18 and 35 years old in good health. Some clones in this sample may be carry-over from other donors' samples. The V call is TRBV4-1, the J call TRBJ2-3, with TRBD2 matching over 9 bases. The CDR3 DNA is TGCGCCAGCAGCCAAGGGGCTAGCGGGACTAGCACAGATACGCAGTATTTT. Protein: CASSQGASGTSTDTQYF.